The table lists the clone carrying this T cell receptor beta chain with a few counts. The data originate from a study of blood T cell repertoires in COVID-19. Study at large: Collection of acute and convalescent COVID-19 samples took place in the United States, Italy and Spain.

The assay was immunoSEQ multiplex PCR, and TCRdb's table has in-frame clones only and misses some. The sample yields approximately 190,000 clones, around 80% seen once. Source material: peripheral blood. The receptor's source is a man aged 30 to 39 with active or convalescent COVID-19.

The CDR3 region is CASSLHRDFSYEQYF. CDR3 DNA: TGTGCCAGCAGCTTACACCGGGACTTCTCCTACGAGCAGTACTTC. The V call is TRBV7-2, the J call TRBJ2-7; possible D gene TRBD2, 6 bases. CDR1 and CDR2 (germline): SGHTA, FQGNSA. Trimming pared 2 bases from V and 0 bases from J, leaving 11 bases between. The CDR3 runs 15 residues.